The clone carrying this TCR beta chain was seen a few times. The antigen remains unidentified. The library tagged each cDNA molecule with unique molecular identifiers. MiXCR, run by TCRdb on the RACE reads, gives a single entry per CDR3 protein. The table has approximately 100,000 distinct CDR3 sequences, around 9.6% seen once; the top ten hold around 4%. These data are taken from a study of human T cells and chemical hapten exposure. Study-level background: Largely, small differences in pooled library volume made per-sample TCR yields vary.

V was trimmed by 2 bases and J by 5 bases, leaving 9 bases between them. Germline V gives CDR1 SEHNR, CDR2 FQNEAQ (reference sequence). The CDR3 covers 13 residues. Time point noted: pre-sensitization, week 0. Treatment in this sample: therapeutic diphenylcyclopropenone sensitization with weekly scalp DPC. Every patch test was put on after a blood sample was taken. General observations from the study: Among TCRs, those above 1 in 1000 frequency were unaffected by DPC sensitization.

The TCR was taken from a woman aged 40 to 50 with alopecia areata. Some clones in this sample may be carry-over from other donors' samples. The V gene is TRBV7-9, the J gene TRBJ2-5, with D perhaps TRBD1 or TRBD2 (6 bases each). The specimen was whole blood, collected in connection with sensitization to the hapten diphenylcyclopropenone (DPC). The CDR3 is CASSLRGPETQYF. In DNA form, the CDR3 reads TGTGCCAGCAGCTTACGGGGGCCGGAGACCCAGTACTTC. The whole variable domain, filled in from reference TRBV7-9 and TRBJ2-5, reads DTGVSQNPRHKITKRGQNVTFRCDPISEHNRLYWYRQTLGQGPEFLTYFQNEAQLEKSRLLSDRFSAERPKGSFSTLEIQRTEQGDSAMYLCASSLRGPETQYFGPGTRLLVL.